This T cell receptor beta chain is drawn from a study of shared clonotypes between healthy human individuals. Naive CD8 cells, CD45RO-negative and positively selected for CCR7, excluded terminally differentiated effector memory CD45RA+ cells. Study-wide findings and caveats: The donor pool, a small one, limited the genetic and exposure-history diversity represented.

Note on this clone: Its specificity is not known.

Clones were sequenced by immunoSEQ multiplex PCR, and TCRdb holds only the in-frame ones, with some missing. The sample holds some 2,100,000 clones, 93% seen once. Trimming left V 5 bases short and J 4 bases short, with 18 bases between. The germline CDR1 and CDR2 sequences are GTSNPN and SVGIG (reference sequence). There are 15 residues in the CDR3. Source material: naive CD8+ T cells from PBMCs. The sequence came from a man aged 18 to 35 in good health. Some clones in this sample may be carry-over from other donors' samples. V is TRBV30 and J is TRBJ2-1; TRBD2 is a possible D gene (5 bases). CDR3 bases: TGTGCCTGGGATTTAGCGCATCGGGCATACAATGAGCAGTTCTTC. Protein product: CAWDLAHRAYNEQFF.